One and the same sample provided the 21 T cell receptor beta chains below, sequenced in a study of CD4 T cells in relation to SARS-CoV-2 and coronaviruses. Here immunoSEQ multiplex PCR was the method, and the copy in TCRdb shows in-frame clones only, minus some. The sample yields approximately 37,000 clones, 70% to 90% seen once. Sample: memory CD4+ T cells from PBMCs. The source of these receptors is an adult with COVID-19.

This clone was detected a few times. This sequence joins TRBV5-1 and TRBJ2-2; D unresolved. Germline loops: CDR1 SGHRS, CDR2 YFSETQ. V shed 4 bases and J shed 4 bases, with 11 bases lying between them. The CDR3 loop spans 14 amino acids. The chain's CDR3 is CASSRGMATGELFF. CDR3 in DNA: TGCGCCAGCAGCCGCGGCATGGCCACCGGGGAGCTGTTTTTT.

This clone was counted a few times. J is TRBJ1-2 and V is TRBV19, with TRBD1 as a possible D gene (5 bases). CDR3 length: 13 residues. Per the germline V gene, CDR1 is LNHDA and CDR2 is SQIVND (reference sequence). The ends were cut back, 3 bases at V and 2 bases at J, with 7 bases in the middle. CDR3 nucleotide sequence: TGTGCCAGTAGTATCTGGGGGAACTATGGCTACACCTTC. As protein: CASSIWGNYGYTF. Looking up the rest from reference TRBV19 and TRBJ1-2 gives the full variable domain: DGGITQSPKYLFRKEGQNVTLSCEQNLNHDAMYWYRQDPGQGLRLIYYSQIVNDFQKGDIAEGYSVSREKKESFPLTVTSAQKNPTAFYLCASSIWGNYGYTFGSGTRLTVV.

V and J are TRBV6-5 and TRBJ2-7, with D hard to call. From germline, CDR1 is MNHEY and CDR2 SVGAGI. The V gene lost 7 bases and the J gene lost 3 bases, with 13 bases spanning the gap. The CDR3 spans 13 residues. This chain's CDR3 is CASNEVGGYEQYF. The CDR3 DNA is TGTGCCAGCAACGAGGTGGGCGGCTACGAGCAGTACTTC.

V is TRBV4-1 and J is TRBJ2-1; maybe TRBD1 (7 bases). Per the germline V gene, CDR1 is MGHRA and CDR2 is YSYEKL. Trimming stripped 0 bases from V and 1 base from J, with 13 bases between. The CDR3 extends over 17 amino acids. CDR3 nucleotides: TGCGCCAGCAGCCAAGATCAGGGGGGCGCGTCCTACAATGAGCAGTTCTTC. Encoded protein: CASSQDQGGASYNEQFF.

The chain has TRBV18 and TRBJ2-5; 7 bases are a match to TRBD1. The CDR3 spans 16 residues. Germline-derived CDR1 and CDR2 are KGHSH and LQKENI. V was clipped by 5 bases and J by 5 bases; unmatched bases: 14. The DNA for the CDR3 is TGTGCCAGCTCAGAGGGGGCGCCCAGTGTGACGGAGACCCAGTACTTC. This gives the protein CASSEGAPSVTETQYF. Full variable domain (remainder filled in from reference TRBV18 and TRBJ2-5): NAGVMQNPRHLVRRRGQEARLRCSPMKGHSHVYWYRQLPEEGLKFMVYLQKENIIDESGMPKERFSAEFPKEGPSILRIQQVVRGDSAAYFCASSEGAPSVTETQYFGPGTRLLVL.

The rearrangement uses TRBV7-8 and TRBJ1-5, with TRBD1 matching 9 bases. With V trimmed by 0 bases and J by 4 bases, 10 bases remained unmatched. CDR3 size: 18 residues. Germline V CDR1 and CDR2: SGHVS, FQNEAQ. DNA of the CDR3: TGTGCCAGCAGCTTAGCGCGTCGGGGACAGGGATTAAATCAGCCCCAGCATTTT. It translates to CASSLARRGQGLNQPQHF.

This clone occurred once. This chain joins TRBV7-8 and TRBJ2-7; unclear D gene. Between the trimmed V and J ends, which lost 1 base and 4 bases, there was a span of 14 bases. Germline V lookup: CDR1 SGHVS, CDR2 FQNEAQ. This CDR3 contains 15 residues. The DNA of the CDR3 is TGTGCCAGCAGCTTAGAGGTAAAGCCGACTTACGAGCAGTACTTC. This sequence encodes CASSLEVKPTYEQYF.

V is TRBV7-7 and J is TRBJ2-5; no definite D call. Trimming took off 1 base at V and 3 bases at J, with 6 bases between the two ends. This CDR3 has 13 residues. Germline CDR1 and CDR2: SSHAT and FNYEAQ (reference sequence). The DNA of the CDR3 is TGTGCCAGCAGCTTAGGTCCAGAAGAGACCCAGTACTTC. This sequence encodes CASSLGPEETQYF.

The chain employs TRBV6-2 or TRBV6-3 and TRBJ1-6; D unclear. The CDR3 sequence is 14 residues long. Trimming removed 2 bases at V and 10 bases at J, with 12 bases between. Germline CDR1 and CDR2: MNHEY and SVGEGT. CDR3 protein: CASSYLFEGSPLHF. CDR3 DNA sequence: TGTGCCAGCAGTTACCTTTTCGAGGGATCACCCCTCCACTTT.

This chain connects TRBV3-1 (or the pseudogene TRBV3-2) to TRBJ1-5; D might be TRBD1 (5 bases). Germline V gene sequence: CDR1 LGHDT, CDR2 YNNKEL (reference sequence). The CDR3 totals 20 residues. The V and J ends lost 4 bases and 0 bases respectively, with 25 bases between them. The CDR3 DNA reads as TGTGCCAGCAGCCCCTACAAACCTGACAGAAGATTTTATAGCAATCAGCCCCAGCATTTT. This sequence encodes CASSPYKPDRRFYSNQPQHF.

The chain joins TRBV11-3 to TRBJ2-2, with D maybe TRBD2 (6 bases). V gave up 2 bases and J gave up 6 bases, with 16 bases separating them. Germline values: CDR1 SGHNT, CDR2 YENEEA. The CDR3 runs to 16 residues. The CDR3 region has the DNA TGTGCCAGCAGCTTAACAGGACTAAGTAACCCCGGGGAGCTGTTTTTT. This sequence encodes CASSLTGLSNPGELFF.

V is TRBV3-1 (or the pseudogene TRBV3-2) and J is TRBJ1-5, with 8 bases lining up with TRBD1. Germline V gives CDR1 LGHDT, CDR2 YNNKEL (reference sequence). Germline trimming cut 2 bases from V and 4 bases from J; bases unmatched to any gene: 13. The CDR3 is 18 residues long. The CDR3 protein is CASSQTWQGAYVNQPQHF. CDR3 nucleotides: TGTGCCAGCAGCCAAACTTGGCAGGGGGCCTATGTGAATCAGCCCCAGCATTTT.

The chain employs TRBV28 and TRBJ2-5, with D perhaps matching TRBD1 (8 bases). The length of the CDR3 is 18 residues. Trimming stripped 3 bases from V and 4 bases from J, with 24 bases between. Germline V gene data show CDR1 as MDHEN and CDR2 as SYDVKM. The CDR3 sequence is CASSFSQGGLVGGETQYF. CDR3 DNA: TGTGCCAGCAGTTTTTCACAGGGGGGGCTGGTTGGCGGAGAGACCCAGTACTTC.

V and J are TRBV2 and TRBJ2-1, with a weak D call TRBD2 (6 bases). Trimming shortened V by 8 bases and J by 3 bases, and 14 bases separated the two germline ends. Germline CDR1 SNHLY, CDR2 FYNNEI. This CDR3 spans 14 amino acids. In DNA form, the CDR3 reads TGTGCCAGCCATCCGGGACTCCTCTACAATGAGCAGTTCTTC. This translates into CASHPGLLYNEQFF.

J is TRBJ1-4 and V is TRBV7-2; perhaps TRBD1 as D (5 bases). The CDR3 is 14 residues long. The germline gives CDR1 SGHTA, CDR2 FQGNSA. V dropped 1 base and J dropped 4 bases, with 7 bases sitting between them. CDR3 in amino acids: CASSLGGVNEKLFF. The CDR3 DNA sequence: TGTGCCAGCAGCTTAGGAGGGGTTAATGAAAAACTGTTTTTT.

The chain uses TRBV11-3 and TRBJ1-5; D possibly corresponds to TRBD1 (6 bases). V dropped 4 bases and J dropped 1 base, with 11 bases sitting between them. Germline V gene data show CDR1 as SGHNT and CDR2 as YENEEA. The CDR3 totals 15 residues. The CDR3: CASSSWGQSNQPQHF. DNA for the CDR3: TGTGCCAGCAGCTCATGGGGACAAAGCAATCAGCCCCAGCATTTT.

The V call is TRBV28, the J call TRBJ1-2, with D maybe TRBD1 (5 bases). Trimming removed 10 bases at V and 3 bases at J, with 15 bases between. This CDR3 contains 13 residues. Germline V gene lookup returns CDR1 MDHEN and CDR2 SYDVKM. CDR3 DNA: TGTGCCACCGTCGAGGAGGGGTACTATGGCTACACCTTC. This translates into CATVEEGYYGYTF.

The count of this clone is one. This rearrangement joins TRBV6-6 to TRBJ1-1, with D hard to call. V was shortened by 6 bases and J by 3 bases, with 8 bases between the two germline ends. Germline lookup yields CDR1 MNHNY and CDR2 SVGAGI (reference sequence). CDR3 length: 12 amino acids. The DNA of the CDR3 is TGTGCCAGCAGCCGGCTGGACACTGAAGCTTTCTTT. Amino acids: CASSRLDTEAFF.

The rearrangement uses TRBV4-3 and TRBJ2-3, with 9 bases aligning to TRBD2. This CDR3 comprises 15 residues. The V gene end was trimmed by 0 bases and the J gene end by 4 bases; junction bases not matched to a gene: 2. Germline V gene sequence: CDR1 LGHNA, CDR2 YSLEER. DNA for the CDR3: TGCGCCAGCAGCCAAGATGCGGGAGGGCCAGATACGCAGTATTTT. The encoded protein is CASSQDAGGPDTQYF.

This sequence joins TRBV15 and TRBJ1-5, with D possibly being TRBD1 (5 bases). V shed 5 bases and J shed 0 bases, with 11 bases lying between them. CDR1 and CDR2 (germline): LNHNV, YYDKDF (reference sequence). CDR3 size: 15 residues. The CDR3 region is CATSRDGNSNQPQHF. The CDR3, as DNA: TGTGCCACCAGCCGGGACGGAAATAGCAATCAGCCCCAGCATTTT.

V gene TRBV19 combines with J gene TRBJ2-1; TRBD2 agrees at 11 bases. CDR1 and CDR2 from the germline V gene are LNHDA and SQIVND (reference sequence). J lost 8 bases, V lost 5 bases, and 5 bases had no gene match. This CDR3 spans 14 amino acids. CDR3 region: CASSARLAGHEQFF. The CDR3 DNA reads TGTGCCAGTAGTGCCCGACTAGCGGGACATGAGCAGTTCTTC.